The clone carrying this TCR beta chain was detected a few times. Its antigen is as yet unknown. Unique molecular identifiers featured in each of the TCR beta cDNA libraries. TCRdb reprocessed the PCR reads via MiXCR and lists one record per CDR3 protein. The data show roughly 600,000 distinct CDR3 sequences, roughly 47% seen once. With V trimmed by 5 bases and J by 5 bases, 5 bases remained unmatched. The CDR3 is 15 residues long. CDR1 and CDR2 from the germline V gene are MNHEY and SVGAGI. This entry comes from a study of post-analysis software for immune sequencing data. At the level of the study: The disease courses covered relapsing-remitting, secondary progressive and progressive-relapsing multiple sclerosis. Regarding the study as a whole: Among four to six TRBV segments more frequent in patients than controls were TRBV5-6, TRBV5-1 and TRBV20-1. People with multiple sclerosis had a significantly lower normalized Chao1 diversity than controls did. Clustering by F measure revealed strong co-clustering among samples prepared together in one batch.

The V gene is TRBV6-5, the J gene TRBJ2-7, with 14 bases fitting TRBD2. The source is a girl aged 5-17 years with multiple sclerosis. The sample comprised blood. The CDR3 region is CASSRGLAGENEQYF. CDR3 bases: TGTGCCAGCAGTCGGGGACTAGCGGGAGAGAACGAGCAGTACTTC.